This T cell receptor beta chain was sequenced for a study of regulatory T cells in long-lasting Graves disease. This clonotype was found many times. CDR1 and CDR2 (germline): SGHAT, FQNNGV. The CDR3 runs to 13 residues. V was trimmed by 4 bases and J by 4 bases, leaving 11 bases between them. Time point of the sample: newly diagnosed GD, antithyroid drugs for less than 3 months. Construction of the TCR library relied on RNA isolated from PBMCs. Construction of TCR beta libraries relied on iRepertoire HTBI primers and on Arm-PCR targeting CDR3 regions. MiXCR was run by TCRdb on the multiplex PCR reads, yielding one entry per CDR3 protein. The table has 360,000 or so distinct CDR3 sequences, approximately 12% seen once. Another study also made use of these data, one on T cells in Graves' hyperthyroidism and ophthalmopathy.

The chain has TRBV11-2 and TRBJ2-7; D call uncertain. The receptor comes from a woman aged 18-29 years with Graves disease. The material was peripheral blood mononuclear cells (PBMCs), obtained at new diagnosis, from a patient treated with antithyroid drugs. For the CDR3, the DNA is TGTGCCAGCAGCTCCCGGACCGAATACGAGCAGTACTTC. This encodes CASSSRTEYEQYF.